Included here is one T cell receptor (beta chain) sequence, with context. Its cognate antigen is unknown. Germline CDR1 and CDR2: SNHLY and FYNNEI. The CDR3 spans 13 residues. Germline trimming cut 5 bases from V and 6 bases from J; bases unmatched to any gene: 4. This record comes from a study of radiotherapy plus CTLA-4 blockade in lung cancer. Study background: Disease control was seen in approximately 29% of patients, objective responses in 15% to 20%.

Sequencing was performed with immunoSEQ multiplex PCR; in TCRdb, only in-frame clones are kept and a portion is missing. The repertoire includes some 110,000 clones, about 90% of them detected once, and 6.9% sits in the top ten. CTLA-4 blockade using ipilimumab, together with focal radiation, was received by patients with chemo-refractory metastatic non-small-cell lung cancer. Findings and limits, study-wide: After treatment with radiotherapy plus ipilimumab, TCR clones that came from the tumor expanded in blood. The best prediction of response reportedly came from early blood T cell clone dynamics, with interferon-beta.

The sequence was collected from a human donor with non-small cell lung cancer that progressed on radiotherapy plus ipilimumab. V is TRBV2 and J is TRBJ2-1; 7 bases align to TRBD2. The material was peripheral blood, obtained from a patient treated with radiotherapy plus ipilimumab. The CDR3 region is CASSSERGNEQFF. CDR3 sequence (DNA): TGTGCCAGCAGTTCGGAGCGGGGCAATGAGCAGTTCTTC.